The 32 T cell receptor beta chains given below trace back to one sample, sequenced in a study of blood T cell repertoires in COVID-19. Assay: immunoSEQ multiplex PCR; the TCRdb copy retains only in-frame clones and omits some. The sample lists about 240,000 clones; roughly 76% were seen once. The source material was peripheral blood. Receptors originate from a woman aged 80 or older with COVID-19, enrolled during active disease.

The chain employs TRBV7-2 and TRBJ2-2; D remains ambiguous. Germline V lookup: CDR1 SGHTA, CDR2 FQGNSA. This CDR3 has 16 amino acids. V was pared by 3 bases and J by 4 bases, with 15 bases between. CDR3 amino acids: CASSFIVIPVTGELFF. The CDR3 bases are TGTGCCAGCAGCTTTATTGTAATCCCCGTCACCGGGGAGCTGTTTTTT.

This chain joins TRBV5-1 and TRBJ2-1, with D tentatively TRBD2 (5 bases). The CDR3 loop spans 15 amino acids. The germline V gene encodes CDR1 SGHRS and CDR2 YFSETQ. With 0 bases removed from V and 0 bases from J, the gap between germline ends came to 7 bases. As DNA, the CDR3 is TGCGCCAGCAGCTTGGGGGAGAGCTCCTACAATGAGCAGTTCTTC. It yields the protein CASSLGESSYNEQFF. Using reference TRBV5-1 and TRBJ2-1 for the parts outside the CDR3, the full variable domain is KAGVTQTPRYLIKTRGQQVTLSCSPISGHRSVSWYQQTPGQGLQFLFEYFSETQRNKGNFPGRFSGRQFSNSRSEMNVSTLELGDSALYLCASSLGESSYNEQFFGPGTRLTVL.

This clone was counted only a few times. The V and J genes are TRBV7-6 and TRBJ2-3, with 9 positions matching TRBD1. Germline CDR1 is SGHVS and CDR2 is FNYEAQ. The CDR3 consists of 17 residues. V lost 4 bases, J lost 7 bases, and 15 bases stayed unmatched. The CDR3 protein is CASSSSAQDRGRNTQYF. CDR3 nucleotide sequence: TGTGCCAGCAGCTCAAGCGCACAGGACAGGGGAAGGAATACGCAGTATTTT. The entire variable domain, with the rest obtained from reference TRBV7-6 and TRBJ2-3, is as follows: GAGVSQSPRYKVTKRGQDVALRCDPISGHVSLYWYRQALGQGPEFLTYFNYEAQQDKSGLPNDRFSAERPEGSISTLTIQRTEQRDSAMYRCASSSSAQDRGRNTQYFGPGTRLTVL.

CDR3 region: CASSSQSREPQHF. The DNA for the CDR3 is TGTGCCAGCTCATCCCAATCGCGGGAGCCCCAGCATTTT. The rearrangement uses TRBV18 and TRBJ1-5; the D is unclear. The CDR3 is 13 residues long. The ends were cut back, 5 bases at V and 8 bases at J, with 13 bases in the middle. Germline CDR1 and CDR2: KGHSH and LQKENI.

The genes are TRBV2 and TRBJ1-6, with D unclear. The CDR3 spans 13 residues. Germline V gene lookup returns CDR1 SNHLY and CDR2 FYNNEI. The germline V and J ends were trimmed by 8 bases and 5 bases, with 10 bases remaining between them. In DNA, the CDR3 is TGTGCCAGCGGGAAGAGGGATAATTCACCCCTCCACTTT. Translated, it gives CASGKRDNSPLHF.

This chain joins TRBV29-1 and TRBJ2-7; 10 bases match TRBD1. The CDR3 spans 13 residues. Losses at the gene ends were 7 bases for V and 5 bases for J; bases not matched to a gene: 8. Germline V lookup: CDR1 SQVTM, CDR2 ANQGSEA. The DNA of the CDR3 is TGCAGCGCAGGGGACAGGGGAACGAACGAGCAGTACTTC. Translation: CSAGDRGTNEQYF.

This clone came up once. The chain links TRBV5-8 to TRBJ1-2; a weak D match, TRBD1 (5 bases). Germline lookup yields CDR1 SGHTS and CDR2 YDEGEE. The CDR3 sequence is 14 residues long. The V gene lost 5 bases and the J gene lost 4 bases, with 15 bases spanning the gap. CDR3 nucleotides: TGTGCCAGCAGGGAAACGGGACTCCGCTATGGCTACACCTTC. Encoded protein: CASRETGLRYGYTF.

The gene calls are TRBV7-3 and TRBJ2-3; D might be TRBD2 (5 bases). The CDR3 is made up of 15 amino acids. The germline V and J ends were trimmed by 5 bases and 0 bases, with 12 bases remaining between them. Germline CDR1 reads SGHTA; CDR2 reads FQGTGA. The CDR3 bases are TGTGCCAGCAGCCGGAGCGGCTTTAGCACAGATACGCAGTATTTT. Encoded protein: CASSRSGFSTDTQYF.

The CDR3 sequence is CASSFRGQAQHF. CDR3 nucleotide sequence: TGTGCCAGCAGCTTCAGGGGACAGGCCCAGCATTTT. V usage is TRBV7-8 and J usage is TRBJ1-5; 8 bases agree with TRBD1. Germline lookup yields CDR1 SGHVS and CDR2 FQNEAQ. The V and J ends lost 3 bases and 11 bases, in that order; junction bases with no gene match: 3. This CDR3 has 12 amino acids.

The CDR3 region is CASSYDRASYEQYF. CDR3 DNA: TGTGCCAGCAGTTACGACAGGGCCTCCTACGAGCAGTACTTC. V gene TRBV6-5 combines with J gene TRBJ2-7; 7 nucleotides line up with TRBD1. V lost 2 bases to trimming and J lost 0 bases; unmatched junction nucleotides: 1. CDR3 length equals 14 residues. Germline CDR1 and CDR2: MNHEY and SVGAGI.

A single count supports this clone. The CDR3 nucleotides are TGTGCCAGCAGTTTTGGGGGACAGGGGAGCACTGGGGCCAACGTCCTGACTTTC. It specifies CASSFGGQGSTGANVLTF. V is TRBV28 and J is TRBJ2-6, with 10 bases lining up with TRBD1. V was clipped by 3 bases and J by 2 bases; unmatched bases: 7. The CDR3 totals 18 residues. Germline V CDR1 and CDR2: MDHEN, SYDVKM.

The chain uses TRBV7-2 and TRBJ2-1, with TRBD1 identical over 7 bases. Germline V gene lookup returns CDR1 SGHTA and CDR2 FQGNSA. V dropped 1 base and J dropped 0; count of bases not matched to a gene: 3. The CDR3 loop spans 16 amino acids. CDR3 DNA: TGTGCCAGCAGCTTAGACGCAGGGGGCTCCTACAATGAGCAGTTCTTC. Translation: CASSLDAGGSYNEQFF. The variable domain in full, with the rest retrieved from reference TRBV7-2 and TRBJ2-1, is GAGVSQSPSNKVTEKGKDVELRCDPISGHTALYWYRQSLGQGLEFLIYFQGNSAPDKSGLPSDRFSAERTGGSVSTLTIQRTQQEDSAVYLCASSLDAGGSYNEQFFGPGTRLTVL.

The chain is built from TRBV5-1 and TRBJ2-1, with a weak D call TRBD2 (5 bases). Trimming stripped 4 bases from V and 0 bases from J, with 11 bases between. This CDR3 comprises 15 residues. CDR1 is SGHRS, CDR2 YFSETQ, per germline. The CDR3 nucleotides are TGCGCCAGCAGCGCTATAGCGTCCTCCTACAATGAGCAGTTCTTC. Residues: CASSAIASSYNEQFF.

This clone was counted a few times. The CDR3 coding sequence is TGTGCCAGCAGTTCGACGGGAAAGCAGTACTTC. Amino acid sequence: CASSSTGKQYF. The chain couples TRBV6-2 or TRBV6-3 to TRBJ2-7; the D gene is possibly TRBD2 (5 bases). Deletions cut 4 bases from V and 8 bases from J, with 9 bases between. This CDR3 region has 11 residues. Germline V CDR1 and CDR2: MNHEY, SVGEGT.

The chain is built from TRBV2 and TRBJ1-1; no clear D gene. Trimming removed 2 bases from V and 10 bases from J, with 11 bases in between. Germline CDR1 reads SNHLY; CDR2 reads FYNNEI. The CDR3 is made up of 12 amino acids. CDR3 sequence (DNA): TGTGCCAGCAGTGAAAACAGCGGGAGAGCTTTCTTT. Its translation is CASSENSGRAFF.

The CDR3 sequence is CASSLEFRAFF. The CDR3 DNA is TGTGCCAGCAGTTTAGAATTCCGAGCTTTCTTT. The genes are TRBV12-3 or TRBV12-4 and TRBJ1-1; D is uncertain. This CDR3 spans 11 amino acids. V lost 1 base to trimming and J lost 10 bases, with 7 bases between them.

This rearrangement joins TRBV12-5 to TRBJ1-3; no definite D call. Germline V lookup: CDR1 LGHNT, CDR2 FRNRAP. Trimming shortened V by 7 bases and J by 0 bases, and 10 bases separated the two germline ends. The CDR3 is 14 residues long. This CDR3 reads CASAHGVSGNTIYF. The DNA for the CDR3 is TGTGCTAGTGCCCACGGAGTCTCTGGAAACACCATATATTTT.

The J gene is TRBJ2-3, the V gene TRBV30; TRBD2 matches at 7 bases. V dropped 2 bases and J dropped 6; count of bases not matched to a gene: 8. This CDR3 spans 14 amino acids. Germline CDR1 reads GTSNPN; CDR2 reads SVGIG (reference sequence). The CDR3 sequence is CAWSPDWGGDTQYF. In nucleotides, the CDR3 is TGTGCCTGGAGTCCTGACTGGGGGGGGGATACGCAGTATTTT.

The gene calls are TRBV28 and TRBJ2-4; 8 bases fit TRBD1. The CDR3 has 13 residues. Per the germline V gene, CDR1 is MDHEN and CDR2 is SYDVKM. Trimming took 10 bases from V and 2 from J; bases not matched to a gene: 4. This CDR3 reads CATTGGTKNIQYF. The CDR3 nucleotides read TGTGCCACCACAGGGGGAACCAAAAACATTCAGTACTTC.

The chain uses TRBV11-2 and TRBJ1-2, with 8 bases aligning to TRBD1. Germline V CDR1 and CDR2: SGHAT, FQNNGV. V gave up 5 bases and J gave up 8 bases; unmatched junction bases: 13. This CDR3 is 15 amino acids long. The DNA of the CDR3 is TGTGCCAGCAGCCCCTTTGACAGGGGCGTTGTGGGCTACACCTTC. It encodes CASSPFDRGVVGYTF.

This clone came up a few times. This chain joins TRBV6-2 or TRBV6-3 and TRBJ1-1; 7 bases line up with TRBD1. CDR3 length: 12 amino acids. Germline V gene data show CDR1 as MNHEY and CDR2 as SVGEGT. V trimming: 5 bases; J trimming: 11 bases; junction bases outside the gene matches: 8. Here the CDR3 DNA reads TGTGCCAGCAGTGACTTGACAGGGATTGCTTTCTTT. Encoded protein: CASSDLTGIAFF.

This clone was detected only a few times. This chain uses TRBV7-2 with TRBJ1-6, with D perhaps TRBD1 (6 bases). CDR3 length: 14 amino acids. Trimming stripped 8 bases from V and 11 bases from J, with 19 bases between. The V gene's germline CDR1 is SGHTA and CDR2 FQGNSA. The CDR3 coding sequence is TGTGCCAGCTCCTACCAGGGGCCCGATACACCCCTCCACTTT. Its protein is CASSYQGPDTPLHF.

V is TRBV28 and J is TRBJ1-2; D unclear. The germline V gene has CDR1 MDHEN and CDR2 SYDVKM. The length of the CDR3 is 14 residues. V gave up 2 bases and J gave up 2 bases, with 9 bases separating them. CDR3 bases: TGTGCCAGCAGTTTAGAGAGGGCAAACTATGGCTACACCTTC. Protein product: CASSLERANYGYTF.

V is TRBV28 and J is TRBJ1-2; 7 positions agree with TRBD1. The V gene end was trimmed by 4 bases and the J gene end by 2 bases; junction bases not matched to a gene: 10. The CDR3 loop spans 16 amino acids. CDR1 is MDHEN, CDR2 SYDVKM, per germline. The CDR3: CASSSGTVQRNYGYTF. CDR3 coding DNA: TGTGCCAGCAGTTCCGGGACAGTCCAACGAAACTATGGCTACACCTTC.

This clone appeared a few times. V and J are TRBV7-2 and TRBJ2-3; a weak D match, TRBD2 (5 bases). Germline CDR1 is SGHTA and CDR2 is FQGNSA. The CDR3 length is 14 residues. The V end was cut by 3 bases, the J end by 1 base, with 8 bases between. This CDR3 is CASSLGAGTDTQYF. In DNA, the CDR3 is TGTGCCAGCAGCTTGGGAGCGGGCACAGATACGCAGTATTTT.

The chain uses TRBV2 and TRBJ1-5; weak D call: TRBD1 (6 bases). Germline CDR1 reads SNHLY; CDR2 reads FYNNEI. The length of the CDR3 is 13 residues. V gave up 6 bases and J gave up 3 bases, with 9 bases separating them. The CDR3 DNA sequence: TGTGCCAGCAGACACAGGGACAATCAGCCCCAGCATTTT. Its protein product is CASRHRDNQPQHF.

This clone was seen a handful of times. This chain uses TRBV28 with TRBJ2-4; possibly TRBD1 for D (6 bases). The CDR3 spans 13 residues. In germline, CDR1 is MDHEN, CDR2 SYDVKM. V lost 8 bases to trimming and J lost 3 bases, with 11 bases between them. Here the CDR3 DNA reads TGTGCCAGCGGGGACACTTTCAAAAACATTCAGTACTTC. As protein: CASGDTFKNIQYF.

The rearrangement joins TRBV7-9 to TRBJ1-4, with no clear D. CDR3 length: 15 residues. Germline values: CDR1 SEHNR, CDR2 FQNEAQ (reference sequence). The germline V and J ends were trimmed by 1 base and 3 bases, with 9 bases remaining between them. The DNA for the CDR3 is TGTGCCAGCAGCTTAGATACCAGGCCTAATGAAAAACTGTTTTTT. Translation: CASSLDTRPNEKLFF.

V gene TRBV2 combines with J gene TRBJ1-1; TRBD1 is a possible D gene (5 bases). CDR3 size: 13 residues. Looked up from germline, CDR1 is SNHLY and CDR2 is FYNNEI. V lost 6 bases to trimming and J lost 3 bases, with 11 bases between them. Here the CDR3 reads CASRTEGDTEAFF. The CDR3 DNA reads TGTGCCAGCAGGACCGAAGGGGACACTGAAGCTTTCTTT.

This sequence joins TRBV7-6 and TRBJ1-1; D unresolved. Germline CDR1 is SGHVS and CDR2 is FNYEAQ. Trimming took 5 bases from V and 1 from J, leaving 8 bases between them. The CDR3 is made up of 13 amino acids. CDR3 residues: CASSLNKNTEAFF. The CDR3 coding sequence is TGTGCCAGCAGCCTAAATAAGAACACTGAAGCTTTCTTT.

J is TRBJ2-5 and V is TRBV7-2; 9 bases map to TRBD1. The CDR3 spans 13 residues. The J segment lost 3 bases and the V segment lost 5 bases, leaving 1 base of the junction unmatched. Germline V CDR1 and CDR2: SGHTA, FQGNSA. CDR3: CASSRDREETQYF. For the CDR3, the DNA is TGTGCCAGCAGCCGGGACAGGGAAGAGACCCAGTACTTC.

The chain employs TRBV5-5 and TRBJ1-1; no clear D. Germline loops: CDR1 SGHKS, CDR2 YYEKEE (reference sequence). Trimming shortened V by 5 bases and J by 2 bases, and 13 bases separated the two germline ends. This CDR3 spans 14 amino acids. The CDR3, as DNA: TGTGCCAGCAGTGCCTACCGAGGTAACACTGAAGCTTTCTTT. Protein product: CASSAYRGNTEAFF.